The next 30 T cell receptor beta chains were all read from a single sample in a study of vaccination and CD4 T cells after COVID-19. Their cognate antigens are unknown. The treatment was: approximately 9-day PBMC culture with coronavirus spike peptide pools or control peptides (ViraFEST assay). Cultured CD4+ T cell DNA underwent sequencing with the Oncomine TCR Beta short-read assay. From the PCR reads, TCRdb called clonotypes with MiXCR, one entry per CDR3 protein. The data contain 17,000 or so distinct CDR3 sequences, 43% of them singletons. The specimen comprised CD4+ T cells from blood, cultured in vitro, sampled before SARS-CoV-2 vaccination. The source of these receptors is a human donor who had recovered from COVID-19.

This clonotype showed up just a few times. This chain uses TRBV4-3 with TRBJ1-2, with TRBD1 matching 10 bases. V lost 6 bases and J lost 6; bases outside the gene matches: 7. The CDR3 runs to 14 residues. Germline loops: CDR1 LGHNA, CDR2 YSLEER. The CDR3 loop reads CASSPGDRGNGYTF. CDR3 sequence (DNA): TGCGCCAGCAGTCCTGGGGACAGGGGAAATGGCTACACCTTC.

This clonotype has a handful of counts. The rearrangement links TRBV19 to TRBJ2-5; 8 bases are a match to TRBD1. V lost 1 base and J lost 2; bases outside the gene matches: 6. The CDR3 length is 16 residues. In germline, CDR1 is LNHDA, CDR2 SQIVND (reference sequence). The CDR3 DNA follows: TGTGCCAGTAGTATAGGGTCTGGACAGGGACAAGAGACCCAGTACTTC. Encoded protein: CASSIGSGQGQETQYF. The complete variable domain, with remaining parts taken from reference TRBV19 and TRBJ2-5, reads DGGITQSPKYLFRKEGQNVTLSCEQNLNHDAMYWYRQDPGQGLRLIYYSQIVNDFQKGDIAEGYSVSREKKESFPLTVTSAQKNPTAFYLCASSIGSGQGQETQYFGPGTRLLVL.

The chain joins TRBV27 to TRBJ1-3; 7 nucleotides match TRBD1. Germline V gene sequence: CDR1 MNHEY, CDR2 SMNVEV (reference sequence). The CDR3 length is 16 residues. V shed 2 bases and J 3 bases; nucleotides not matched to a gene: 7. This CDR3 is CASSLQGGLGGNTIYF. In DNA form, the CDR3 reads TGTGCCAGCAGTTTACAGGGGGGATTGGGTGGAAACACCATATATTTT.

The chain links TRBV6-2 or TRBV6-3 to TRBJ2-3; 9 nucleotides align to TRBD2. This CDR3 has 16 amino acids. V lost 6 bases, J lost 3 bases, and 10 bases stayed unmatched. The germline V gene encodes CDR1 MNHEY and CDR2 SVGEGT. The CDR3, as DNA: TGTGCCAGCAGGTATACTAGCGGGTCAATTACAGATACGCAGTATTTT. Protein product: CASRYTSGSITDTQYF.

The table lists this clonotype with a few counts. V usage is TRBV6-2 or TRBV6-3 and J usage is TRBJ2-3; TRBD2 matches 8 bases. The CDR3 is 14 amino acids. Unmatched junction bases numbered 7, after V lost 6 bases and J lost 5 bases. CDR1 MNHEY and CDR2 SVGEGT come from the germline V gene. This chain's CDR3 is CASRGGLVVDTQYF. In DNA form, the CDR3 reads TGTGCCAGCAGGGGGGGACTAGTTGTAGATACGCAGTATTTT.

This CDR3 is CASGGYTEAFF. CDR3 DNA sequence: TGTGCCAGCGGTGGCTACACTGAAGCTTTCTTT. The chain uses TRBV12-3 or TRBV12-4 and TRBJ1-1; D is ambiguous. The V end lost 8 bases, the J end lost 3 bases, and 7 bases lay between the germline ends. The CDR3 length is 11 residues.

CDR3 DNA: TGCGCCAGCAGCCAATTAGGACTAAACCAAGAGACCCAGTACTTC. It translates to CASSQLGLNQETQYF. The chain has TRBV4-1 and TRBJ2-5, with D perhaps TRBD2 (6 bases). This CDR3 region has 15 residues. V dropped 2 bases and J dropped 0 bases, with 10 bases sitting between them. The germline CDR1 and CDR2 sequences are MGHRA and YSYEKL.

This clonotype has only a few counts. The chain couples TRBV27 to TRBJ2-2; D perhaps matches TRBD1 (5 bases). CDR1 is MNHEY, CDR2 SMNVEV, per germline (reference sequence). This CDR3 has 14 residues. Trimming took off 5 bases at V and 1 base at J, with 8 bases between the two ends. DNA for the CDR3: TGTGCCAGCAGTACGACAGTGAACACCGGGGAGCTGTTTTTT. It is translated as CASSTTVNTGELFF.

This clonotype was seen only a few times. The V call is TRBV7-2, the J call TRBJ2-3; 7 bases fit TRBD2. Unmatched junction bases numbered 7, after V lost 5 bases and J lost 5 bases. Germline assignment: CDR1 SGHTA and CDR2 FQGNSA. The CDR3 is made up of 14 amino acids. DNA of the CDR3: TGTGCCAGCAGCCTGTCAGCGGGACTAGATACGCAGTATTTT. The encoded protein is CASSLSAGLDTQYF.

This chain joins TRBV2 and TRBJ2-1; maybe TRBD1 (6 bases). V was trimmed by 3 bases and J by 0 bases, leaving 9 bases between them. CDR1 and CDR2 from the germline V gene are SNHLY and FYNNEI. There are 15 residues in the CDR3. This CDR3 is CASSDRGLSYNEQFF. CDR3 nucleotide sequence: TGTGCCAGCAGTGACAGGGGCCTCTCCTACAATGAGCAGTTCTTC.

The chain couples TRBV7-9 to TRBJ2-7; the D call may be TRBD1 or TRBD2 (5 bases each). The CDR3 contains 14 residues. The ends were cut back, 0 bases at V and 4 bases at J, with 10 bases in the middle. Per germline, CDR1 SEHNR and CDR2 FQNEAQ (reference sequence). CDR3 bases: TGTGCCAGCAGCTTAGCGGGGACGGATTACGAGCAGTACTTC. Its translation: CASSLAGTDYEQYF.

The rearrangement links TRBV7-8 to TRBJ2-5; the match to TRBD1 covers 8 bases. The V gene's germline CDR1 is SGHVS and CDR2 FQNEAQ. This CDR3 has 14 amino acids. V was pared by 4 bases and J by 2 bases, with 3 bases of the junction left unmatched. The DNA of the CDR3 is TGTGCCAGCAGCTCACGGACAGGGCAAGAGACCCAGTACTTC. It is translated as CASSSRTGQETQYF. The whole variable domain, filled in from reference TRBV7-8 and TRBJ2-5, reads GAGVSQSPRYKVAKRGQDVALRCDPISGHVSLFWYQQALGQGPEFLTYFQNEAQLDKSGLPSDRFFAERPEGSVSTLKIQRTQQEDSAVYLCASSSRTGQETQYFGPGTRLLVL.

The chain links TRBV11-3 to TRBJ2-7, with TRBD1 as a possible D gene (5 bases). Trimming took 7 bases from V and 0 from J, leaving 13 bases between them. The CDR3 is 14 amino acids. CDR1 is SGHNT and CDR2 is YENEEA in the germline V gene. The CDR3 DNA is TGTGCCAGCACTTGGGGCGATAGCTCCTACGAGCAGTACTTC. The encoded protein is CASTWGDSSYEQYF. The full variable domain, completed using reference TRBV11-3 and TRBJ2-7, is EAGVVQSPRYKIIEKKQPVAFWCNPISGHNTLYWYLQNLGQGPELLIRYENEEAVDDSQLPKDRFSAERLKGVDSTLKIQPAELGDSAVYLCASTWGDSSYEQYFGPGTRLTVT.

The rearrangement joins TRBV20-1 to TRBJ2-5, with 7 bases that match TRBD2. The CDR3 spans 15 residues. V trimming: 0 bases; J trimming: 7 bases; junction bases outside the gene matches: 11. CDR1 is DFQATT, CDR2 SNEGSKA, per germline (reference sequence). Here the CDR3 DNA reads TGCAGTGCTAGAGATTTGAGCGGGGCCCGGGGGACCCAGTACTTC. Its translation: CSARDLSGARGTQYF.

This clonotype was found a few times. The chain combines TRBV20-1 with TRBJ2-7; 10 nucleotides align to TRBD1. Germline values: CDR1 DFQATT, CDR2 SNEGSKA (reference sequence). V gave up 7 bases and J gave up 5 bases; unmatched junction bases: 11. This CDR3 has 14 residues. Here the CDR3 reads CSVHAGTGVHEQYF. The DNA of the CDR3 is TGCAGTGTCCACGCCGGGACAGGGGTCCACGAGCAGTACTTC.

CDR3 loop: CASSLTSQGTRSRPYGYTF. As DNA, the CDR3 is TGTGCCAGCAGCTTAACCTCACAGGGGACCCGGAGTAGGCCCTATGGCTACACCTTC. The chain carries TRBV7-9 and TRBJ1-2; 7 bases fit TRBD1. Trimming removed 2 bases from V and 4 bases from J; junction bases left unmatched: 19. Looked up from germline, CDR1 is SEHNR and CDR2 is FQNEAQ (reference sequence). The CDR3 runs to 19 residues.

V is TRBV20-1 and J is TRBJ1-1; D is possibly TRBD1 (5 bases). CDR3 length: 15 amino acids. The germline gives CDR1 DFQATT, CDR2 SNEGSKA (reference sequence). V lost 0 bases and J lost 1, with 12 bases in between. The CDR3 bases are TGCAGTGCTAGAGATCCTCGGGGGGGGAACACTGAAGCTTTCTTT. Protein sequence: CSARDPRGGNTEAFF.

The chain combines TRBV15 with TRBJ1-6, with D perhaps matching TRBD1 (5 bases). With 1 base removed from V and 13 bases from J, the gap between germline ends came to 11 bases. This CDR3 is built from 13 residues. CDR1 and CDR2 from the germline V gene are LNHNV and YYDKDF (reference sequence). Here the CDR3 DNA reads TGTGCCACCAGCAGAGGGGACGGAACGCCCCTCCACTTT. This encodes CATSRGDGTPLHF.

The chain carries TRBV20-1 and TRBJ2-7, with D unresolved. Trimming took off 6 bases at V and 3 bases at J, with 18 bases between the two ends. The V gene's germline CDR1 is DFQATT and CDR2 SNEGSKA (reference sequence). The CDR3 is 14 amino acids. For the CDR3, the DNA is TGCAGTGCCTCAGGTTCTGGGGTACACTACGAGCAGTACTTC. It translates to CSASGSGVHYEQYF.

V is TRBV7-8 and J is TRBJ1-3, with TRBD1 as a possible D gene (6 bases). The CDR3 sequence is 16 residues long. Trimming pared 3 bases from V and 0 bases from J, leaving 12 bases between. From germline, CDR1 is SGHVS and CDR2 FQNEAQ. The CDR3 coding sequence is TGTGCCAGCAGCTTCGGGGACACGGGCTCTGGAAACACCATATATTTT. Amino acid sequence: CASSFGDTGSGNTIYF.

CDR3 in amino acids: CATSSGGAEAFF. CDR3 bases: TGTGCCACCAGCAGCGGGGGGGCTGAAGCTTTCTTT. The chain recombines TRBV15 with TRBJ1-1, with TRBD1 as a possible D gene (5 bases). Germline assignment: CDR1 LNHNV and CDR2 YYDKDF (reference sequence). V lost 3 bases and J lost 6, with 8 bases in between. This CDR3 contains 12 residues.

This chain links TRBV5-8 with TRBJ1-1; D unclear. CDR1 and CDR2 (germline): SGHTS, YDEGEE. CDR3 length: 15 residues. Trimming pared 2 bases from V and 0 bases from J, leaving 11 bases between. CDR3 sequence: CASSFEFRLNTEAFF. The CDR3 coding sequence is TGTGCCAGCAGCTTCGAGTTTCGGTTGAACACTGAAGCTTTCTTT.

By frequency in the sample, this clonotype is medium-sized. The chain recombines TRBV15 with TRBJ2-5; no clear D. This CDR3 contains 14 residues. Germline V lookup: CDR1 LNHNV, CDR2 YYDKDF (reference sequence). The V and J ends lost 1 base and 3 bases respectively, with 9 bases between them. The CDR3 is CATSRAGQKETQYF. The CDR3 coding sequence is TGTGCCACCAGCAGAGCCGGGCAGAAAGAGACCCAGTACTTC.

This clonotype was observed a handful of times. V and J are TRBV6-5 and TRBJ1-1; possible D gene TRBD1, 6 bases. V gave up 4 bases and J gave up 3 bases, with 15 bases separating them. The germline CDR1 and CDR2 sequences are MNHEY and SVGAGI. CDR3 size: 15 residues. In DNA, the CDR3 is TGTGCCAGCAGTTCGATGGGGGGCTCGGACACTGAAGCTTTCTTT. This codes for CASSSMGGSDTEAFF.

V and J are TRBV2 and TRBJ1-6; D remains ambiguous. This CDR3 region has 14 residues. Looked up from germline, CDR1 is SNHLY and CDR2 is FYNNEI. V was clipped by 7 bases and J by 6 bases, with 13 bases between them. CDR3 in amino acids: CASTVREPNSPLHF. The CDR3 coding sequence is TGTGCCAGCACTGTGAGAGAACCTAATTCACCCCTCCACTTT.

This clonotype was observed a few times. V gene TRBV19 combines with J gene TRBJ1-5; no clear D. V shed 3 bases and J shed 3 bases, with 9 bases lying between them. This CDR3 has 14 residues. Germline V gene lookup returns CDR1 LNHDA and CDR2 SQIVND (reference sequence). Here the CDR3 reads CASSIRRNNQPQHF. In DNA, the CDR3 is TGTGCCAGTAGTATCCGCAGGAACAATCAGCCCCAGCATTTT.

This clonotype has more than one count but fewer than ten. The rearrangement uses TRBV6-5 and TRBJ1-1, with D possibly TRBD1 on 6 matching bases. Germline V gene data show CDR1 as MNHEY and CDR2 as SVGAGI. CDR3 size: 17 residues. V shed 0 bases and J shed 6 bases, with 20 bases lying between them. The CDR3 loop is CASSYSYGAGVYPEAFF. The CDR3 DNA reads TGTGCCAGCAGTTACTCTTATGGGGCAGGGGTGTATCCTGAAGCTTTCTTT.

The table lists this clonotype with a count of one. This chain uses TRBV28 with TRBJ2-1, with 7 bases lining up with TRBD2. Trimming cost V 6 bases and J 9 bases; bases outside gene matches: 14. The CDR3 has 15 amino acids. CDR1 and CDR2 from the germline V gene are MDHEN and SYDVKM. The CDR3 region is CASRSRDYLRGEQFF. CDR3 bases: TGTGCCAGCAGGTCCCGGGACTACCTGCGTGGTGAGCAGTTCTTC. Drawing the rest from reference TRBV28 and TRBJ2-1, the complete variable domain is DVKVTQSSRYLVKRTGEKVFLECVQDMDHENMFWYRQDPGLGLRLIYFSYDVKMKEKGDIPEGYSVSREKKERFSLILESASTNQTSMYLCASRSRDYLRGEQFFGPGTRLTVL.

This clonotype was observed a few times. The CDR3 DNA is TGTGCCAGTGAGGGACAGGGCCAAGAGACCCAGTACTTC. The encoded protein is CASEGQGQETQYF. The genes are TRBV19 and TRBJ2-5; TRBD1 aligns across 9 bases. V shed 8 bases, J shed 1 base, and the junction held 2 bases outside the gene matches. In germline, CDR1 is LNHDA, CDR2 SQIVND (reference sequence). The CDR3 sequence is 13 residues long.

The chain uses TRBV6-1 and TRBJ1-2; D is unresolved. Trimming removed 5 bases from V and 7 bases from J, with 11 bases in between. The CDR3 has 12 amino acids. Germline CDR1 and CDR2: MNHNS and SASEGT. The CDR3 region is CASSPWTVGYTF. As DNA, the CDR3 is TGTGCCAGCAGTCCTTGGACTGTTGGCTACACCTTC.